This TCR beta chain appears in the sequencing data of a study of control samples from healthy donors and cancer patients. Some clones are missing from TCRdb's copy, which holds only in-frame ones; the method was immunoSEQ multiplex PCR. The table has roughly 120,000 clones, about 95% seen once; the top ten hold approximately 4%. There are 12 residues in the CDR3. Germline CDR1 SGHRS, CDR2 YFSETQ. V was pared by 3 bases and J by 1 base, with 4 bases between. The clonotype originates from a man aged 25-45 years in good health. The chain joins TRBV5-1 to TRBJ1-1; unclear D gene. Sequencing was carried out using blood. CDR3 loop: CASSSGNTEAFF. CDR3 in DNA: TGCGCCAGCAGCTCCGGGAACACTGAAGCTTTCTTT.